The 27 T cell receptor beta chains in this list originate from one sample, sequenced in a study of Ad26.COV2.S vaccination and SARS-CoV-2 variants. Sample treatment: around 19 received Ad26.COV2.S at low or high dose, single or two shots; roughly five received placebo; per-sample allocation not given. Day 63 after the first injection of vaccine or placebo was the sampling time. TCRdb keeps only in-frame clones here, not all; method: immunoSEQ multiplex PCR. The repertoire holds roughly 380,000 clones, with 85% as singletons. Source: peripheral blood, taken in a trial of Ad26.COV2.S vaccine versus placebo. The receptors derive from a person aged 18-65 years who received the Ad26.COV2.S COVID-19 vaccine or a placebo.

The CDR3 sequence is CASSRQGETEAFF. CDR3 DNA: TGTGCCAGCAGTAGACAGGGGGAGACTGAAGCTTTCTTT. The chain has TRBV2 and TRBJ1-1, with 9 bases fitting TRBD1. V gave up 5 bases and J gave up 5 bases; unmatched junction bases: 3. Germline lookup yields CDR1 SNHLY and CDR2 FYNNEI. CDR3 length equals 13 residues.

V and J are TRBV2 and TRBJ2-3; no reliable D call. CDR3 size: 14 residues. Trimming took 7 bases from V and 4 from J, leaving 15 bases between them. Germline V lookup: CDR1 SNHLY, CDR2 FYNNEI. CDR3 in DNA: TGTGCCAGCAAATCGGGCCCAGACGCAGATACGCAGTATTTT. It yields the protein CASKSGPDADTQYF. Complete variable domain (other parts from reference TRBV2 and TRBJ2-3): EPEVTQTPSHQVTQMGQEVILRCVPISNHLYFYWYRQILGQKVEFLVSFYNNEISEKSEIFDDQFSVERPDGSNFTLKIRSTKLEDSAMYFCASKSGPDADTQYFGPGTRLTVL.

This clone was counted between two and nine times. This rearrangement joins TRBV10-1 to TRBJ1-3, with D maybe TRBD1 (6 bases). Germline V lookup: CDR1 WNHNN, CDR2 SYGVQD (reference sequence). Deletions cut 5 bases from V and 0 bases from J, with 14 bases between. This CDR3 spans 16 amino acids. DNA for the CDR3: TGCGCCAGCAGTCCGGACAGTTTCTTCTCTGGAAACACCATATATTTT. Translation gives CASSPDSFFSGNTIYF.

Comment on this clone: Other DNA variants within this sample encode the same CDR3. The chain recombines TRBV3-1 (or the pseudogene TRBV3-2) with TRBJ2-1; tentatively, D is TRBD1 (6 bases). V was pared by 3 bases and J by 4 bases, with 13 bases between. The CDR3 runs 15 residues. CDR1 and CDR2 (germline): LGHDT, YNNKEL (reference sequence). The CDR3 nucleotides are TGTGCCAGCAGCCAGGGAACAGGGTCATACAATGAGCAGTTCTTC. It codes for CASSQGTGSYNEQFF.

This clone was observed a single time. The chain couples TRBV5-4 to TRBJ1-2, with a possible D match to TRBD1 (6 bases). The V end lost 0 bases, the J end lost 8 bases, and 11 bases lay between the germline ends. Germline CDR1 and CDR2: SGHNT and YYREEE (reference sequence). The CDR3 sequence is 13 residues long. The CDR3 nucleotides are TGTGCCAGCAGCTTGGGGGGCACAGGGGGCTACACCTTC. Amino acid sequence: CASSLGGTGGYTF.

The chain joins TRBV13 to TRBJ2-3, with TRBD1 matching over 10 bases. V lost 5 bases and J lost 4; bases outside the gene matches: 6. Germline-derived CDR1 and CDR2 are PRHDT and FYEKMQ (reference sequence). The CDR3 loop spans 15 amino acids. The CDR3 DNA sequence: TGTGCCAGCAGCCCCGGGACAGGGGTCGCAGATACGCAGTATTTT. It yields the protein CASSPGTGVADTQYF. Full variable domain (missing parts from reference TRBV13 and TRBJ2-3): AAGVIQSPRHLIKEKRETATLKCYPIPRHDTVYWYQQGPGQDPQFLISFYEKMQSDKGSIPDRFSAQQFSDYHSELNMSSLELGDSALYFCASSPGTGVADTQYFGPGTRLTVL.

J is TRBJ2-3 and V is TRBV6-2 or TRBV6-3, with D perhaps assigned TRBD1 or TRBD2 (5 bases each). Germline V lookup: CDR1 MNHEY, CDR2 SVGEGT. Trimming pared 2 bases from V and 4 bases from J, leaving 13 bases between. CDR3 size: 15 residues. The CDR3 protein is CASSYGTRGPDTQYF. The CDR3 DNA follows: TGTGCCAGCAGTTACGGGACCCGGGGCCCAGATACGCAGTATTTT.

This sequence joins TRBV3-1 (or the pseudogene TRBV3-2) and TRBJ2-7; D is ambiguous. V lost 0 bases and J 3 bases, leaving 6 bases between the germline ends. Germline V gene sequence: CDR1 LGHDT, CDR2 YNNKEL (reference sequence). CDR3 size: 13 residues. CDR3 loop: CASSQDPGYEQYF. As DNA, the CDR3 is TGTGCCAGCAGCCAAGATCCGGGCTACGAGCAGTACTTC.

This clone was found a few times. CDR3 in amino acids: CASSVSSGNTIYF. CDR3 DNA sequence: TGTGCCAGCAGCGTGAGCTCTGGAAACACCATATATTTT. The chain couples TRBV9 to TRBJ1-3; D unresolved. V was shortened by 2 bases and J by 0 bases, with 3 bases between the two germline ends. The CDR3 sequence is 13 residues long. Per germline, CDR1 SGDLS and CDR2 YYNGEE. Drawing the rest from reference TRBV9 and TRBJ1-3, the complete variable domain is DSGVTQTPKHLITATGQRVTLRCSPRSGDLSVYWYQQSLDQGLQFLIQYYNGEERAKGNILERFSAQQFPDLHSELNLSSLELGDSALYFCASSVSSGNTIYFGEGSWLTVV.

The genes are TRBV7-9 and TRBJ1-2; D perhaps matches TRBD1 (5 bases). This CDR3 comprises 12 residues. Germline V gene sequence: CDR1 SEHNR, CDR2 FQNEAQ (reference sequence). The V and J ends lost 5 bases and 8 bases respectively, with 12 bases between them. CDR3 bases: TGTGCCAGCAGCCCCAGGGCGGACGGCTACACCTTC. Encoded protein: CASSPRADGYTF.

V usage is TRBV12-3 or TRBV12-4 and J usage is TRBJ1-3; D unclear. Trimming took 8 bases from V and 0 from J, leaving 8 bases between them. This CDR3 contains 13 residues. CDR3 residues: CASDKGSGNTIYF. Here the CDR3 DNA reads TGTGCCAGCGATAAAGGCTCTGGAAACACCATATATTTT.

The rearrangement links TRBV25-1 to TRBJ1-2; D may be TRBD1 (6 bases). From germline, CDR1 is MGHDK and CDR2 SYGVNS. The CDR3 has 15 amino acids. With 3 bases removed from V and 4 bases from J, the gap between germline ends came to 15 bases. CDR3 coding DNA: TGTGCCAGCAGTGATAAGGTTGGGGGGGCCTATGGCTACACCTTC. Protein sequence: CASSDKVGGAYGYTF.

This chain uses TRBV11-2 with TRBJ2-1, with TRBD2 identical over 7 bases. CDR1 is SGHAT, CDR2 FQNNGV, per germline. CDR3 length: 15 amino acids. Losses at the gene ends were 4 bases for V and 8 bases for J; bases not matched to a gene: 11. CDR3 in DNA: TGTGCCAGCAGCTCACCCAAGCGGGGTGAGTATGAGCAGTTCTTC. It translates to CASSSPKRGEYEQFF.

J is TRBJ2-3 and V is TRBV7-2, with D possibly being TRBD1 (6 bases). CDR3 length: 13 amino acids. The ends were cut back, 5 bases at V and 3 bases at J, with 9 bases in the middle. Germline assignment: CDR1 SGHTA and CDR2 FQGNSA. As DNA, the CDR3 is TGTGCCAGCAGCACCCAGGGGACAGATACGCAGTATTTT. This translates into CASSTQGTDTQYF.

The chain links TRBV4-1 to TRBJ1-6, with TRBD1 as a possible D gene (5 bases). CDR1 and CDR2 from the germline V gene are MGHRA and YSYEKL. Trimming shortened V by 1 base and J by 6 bases, and 10 bases separated the two germline ends. The CDR3 is 15 residues long. This CDR3 reads CASSQGLTANSPLHF. The CDR3 coding sequence is TGCGCCAGCAGCCAAGGTCTGACAGCTAATTCACCCCTCCACTTT.

On this clone itself: The CDR3 carries no conserved terminal phenylalanine or tryptophan, so it likely arises from a read error. The DNA is left out, because the CDR3 cannot be placed on it with certainty; the CDR3 is given as TCRdb lists it. V gene TRBV28 combines with J gene TRBJ2-7. The CDR3 contains 9 residues when both ends are counted. Germline values: CDR1 MDHEN, CDR2 SYDVKM. This CDR3 is CASSSPGPM.

Comment on this clone: Distinct nucleotide sequences in the sample also encode this CDR3. This chain connects TRBV30 to TRBJ2-3; D unclear. Germline-derived CDR1 and CDR2 are GTSNPN and SVGIG (reference sequence). The germline V and J ends were trimmed by 1 base and 1 base, with 3 bases remaining between them. This CDR3 has 12 residues. The CDR3 bases are TGTGCCTGGAGTGCAGGCACAGATACGCAGTATTTT. As protein: CAWSAGTDTQYF.

The chain links TRBV25-1 to TRBJ2-5; the match to TRBD1 covers 7 bases. The CDR3 has 16 amino acids. Germline V gene sequence: CDR1 MGHDK, CDR2 SYGVNS. With V trimmed by 3 bases and J by 2 bases, 9 bases remained unmatched. The CDR3 DNA sequence: TGTGCCAGCAGTGACAGATTAGGGACAGTACAAGAGACCCAGTACTTC. As protein: CASSDRLGTVQETQYF.

This clone was recorded a few times. The chain is built from TRBV5-1 and TRBJ2-3, with 9 bases identical to TRBD2. The J segment lost 0 bases and the V segment lost 2 bases, leaving 1 base of the junction unmatched. The CDR3 extends over 15 amino acids. Germline CDR1 reads SGHRS; CDR2 reads YFSETQ. CDR3 in amino acids: CASSFSGSSTDTQYF. The CDR3 DNA sequence: TGCGCCAGCAGCTTTAGCGGGAGTAGCACAGATACGCAGTATTTT.

The chain links TRBV7-2 to TRBJ2-5, with 9 nucleotides matching TRBD2. V gave up 6 bases and J gave up 7 bases; unmatched junction bases: 12. Germline CDR1 and CDR2: SGHTA and FQGNSA. The CDR3 length is 15 residues. Here the CDR3 DNA reads TGTGCCAGCAGGGTCCAGGGACTAGCATCAGGGACCCAGTACTTC. This translates into CASRVQGLASGTQYF.

V and J are TRBV25-1 and TRBJ2-1, with 11 nucleotides matching TRBD2. Germline values: CDR1 MGHDK, CDR2 SYGVNS. With 5 bases clipped from V and 7 bases from J, the junction kept 4 bases outside the gene matches. The CDR3 length is 14 residues. For the CDR3, the DNA is TGTGCCAGCAGTACTAGCGGGAGTGCGAATGAGCAGTTCTTC. It translates to CASSTSGSANEQFF.

This clone was observed many times. The gene calls are TRBV12-2 and TRBJ2-4. TRBV12-2 is an annotated pseudogene. The CDR3 length is 12 residues. For the CDR3, the DNA is TGTGCAAGTCGCGGGGCCAAAAACATTCAGTACTTC. This translates into CASRGAKNIQYF.

This chain uses TRBV5-8 with TRBJ1-1; D unclear. The germline V gene encodes CDR1 SGHTS and CDR2 YDEGEE. The CDR3 runs to 15 residues. Trimming stripped 4 bases from V and 1 base from J, with 14 bases between. The CDR3, as DNA: TGTGCCAGCAGCACCCCCCTAGGGAGGAACACTGAAGCTTTCTTT. This gives the protein CASSTPLGRNTEAFF. The variable domain in full, completed from reference TRBV5-8 and TRBJ1-1, reads EAGVTQSPTHLIKTRGQQATLRCSPISGHTSVYWYQQALGLGLQFLLWYDEGEERNRGNFPPRFSGRQFPNYSSELNVNALELEDSALYLCASSTPLGRNTEAFFGQGTRLTVV.

For the CDR3, the DNA is TGCGCCAGCAGCCAAGAGTTCGTCGGACAGGGCTCACCCCTCCACTTT. Amino acid sequence: CASSQEFVGQGSPLHF. This chain links TRBV4-3 with TRBJ1-6, with 8 bases identical to TRBD1. The CDR3 has 16 residues. Per the germline V gene, CDR1 is LGHNA and CDR2 is YSLEER. V was pared by 0 bases and J by 10 bases, with 8 bases of the junction left unmatched.

The V and J genes are TRBV24-1 and TRBJ1-5; D remains ambiguous. This CDR3 is built from 16 residues. Trimming left V 3 bases short and J 1 base short, with 12 bases between. Germline V lookup: CDR1 KGHDR, CDR2 SFDVKD. The chain's CDR3 is CATSDLLGRSNQPQHF. The DNA for the CDR3 is TGTGCCACCAGTGATCTACTTGGGAGGAGCAATCAGCCCCAGCATTTT.

The chain couples TRBV5-5 to TRBJ1-4; possibly TRBD1 for D (5 bases). This CDR3 contains 16 residues. Trimming cost V 4 bases and J 6 bases, with 19 bases left between them. Germline-derived CDR1 and CDR2 are SGHKS and YYEKEE (reference sequence). This chain's CDR3 is CASSRGGAAADEKLFF. CDR3 DNA sequence: TGTGCCAGCAGCCGGGGAGGGGCCGCAGCGGATGAAAAACTGTTTTTT.

The V and J genes are TRBV24-1 and TRBJ2-3; 9 bases map to TRBD2. Germline V gene sequence: CDR1 KGHDR, CDR2 SFDVKD. Germline trimming cut 5 bases from V and 2 bases from J; bases unmatched to any gene: 7. The CDR3 consists of 16 residues. In DNA form, the CDR3 reads TGTGCCACCAGTGGGGAGACTAGCGGACTCACAGATACGCAGTATTTT. Translated: CATSGETSGLTDTQYF.